This T cell receptor (beta chain) emerged from a study of blood T cell repertoires in COVID-19. About the study: Samples came from the United States, Italy and Spain, spanning acute and convalescent COVID-19. The analysed material was cDNA or gDNA that came from T cells, B-cell-depleted T cells, or PBMCs.

CDR3 length: 15 amino acids. Trimming cost V 3 bases and J 11 bases, with 17 bases left between them. The germline gives CDR1 KGHSH, CDR2 LQKENI. Method: immunoSEQ multiplex PCR; TCRdb's copy keeps in-frame clones and lacks some. The table lists 54,000 or so clones, over 75% of them singletons. The TCR sequence derives from a man older than 75 with COVID-19, enrolled during active disease. Sequencing was done on a sample of peripheral blood. This chain connects TRBV18 to TRBJ1-6, with D perhaps matching TRBD1 (6 bases). The CDR3 loop reads CASSPTGSQGPPLHF. CDR3 DNA: TGTGCCAGCTCACCGACAGGATCTCAAGGGCCACCCCTCCACTTT.